This is a list of T cell receptor beta chains from one sample in a study of blood T cell repertoires in COVID-19. Some clones are missing from TCRdb's copy, which holds only in-frame ones; the method was immunoSEQ multiplex PCR. The data hold 250,000 or so clones, with 88% observed a single time. The source material was peripheral blood. Every receptor here comes from a middle-aged woman who had recovered from COVID-19. The CDR3 runs from the conserved cysteine through the conserved F or W. Fields, in order: D gene, J gene, V gene, clone size, CDR3 protein, CDR3 DNA. The D gene is left open where the match is weak. Only some rows state a clone size, as once, few, many or a class for expanded clones.

D: TRBD1; J: TRBJ1-1; V: TRBV7-9; size: .; CDR3: CASSWTQGENTEAFF; DNA: TGTGCCAGCAGCTGGACACAGGGGGAGAACACTGAAGCTTTCTTT
D: TRBD1; J: TRBJ1-2; V: TRBV3-1/TRBV3-2; size: few; CDR3: CASSPLDRGGYTF; DNA: TGTGCCAGCAGCCCCCTGGACAGGGGTGGCTACACCTTC
D: TRBD2; J: TRBJ2-1; V: TRBV10-3; size: .; CDR3: CAITGLAAFNEQFF; DNA: TGTGCCATCACGGGGCTAGCGGCCTTCAATGAGCAGTTCTTC
D: TRBD2; J: TRBJ2-5; V: TRBV6-6; size: .; CDR3: CASNRGLVQETQYF; DNA: TGTGCCAGCAATAGGGGACTAGTACAAGAGACCCAGTACTTC
D: .; J: TRBJ1-2; V: TRBV7-9; size: .; CDR3: CASSFTGRDGYTF; DNA: TGTGCCAGCAGCTTCACAGGACGAGATGGCTACACCTTC
D: .; J: TRBJ2-1; V: TRBV7-2; size: .; CDR3: CASSLSVEQFF; DNA: TGTGCCAGCAGCTTATCTGTTGAGCAGTTCTTC
D: TRBD1; J: TRBJ1-1; V: TRBV18; size: .; CDR3: CASSPAGTGFFF; DNA: TGTGCCAGCTCCCCAGCCGGGACAGGGTTTTTCTTT
D: .; J: TRBJ2-2; V: TRBV7-2; size: .; CDR3: CASSLLAWGGELFF; DNA: TGTGCCAGCAGCCTGCTAGCGTGGGGCGGGGAGCTGTTTTTT
D: TRBD1; J: TRBJ1-2; V: TRBV6-5; size: .; CDR3: CASSLTGVYGYTF; DNA: TGTGCCAGCAGTCTTACAGGGGTCTATGGCTACACCTTC
D: .; J: TRBJ1-3; V: TRBV14; size: .; CDR3: CASSRQHSGNTIYF; DNA: TGTGCCAGCAGCCGACAGCACTCTGGAAACACCATATATTTT
D: TRBD2; J: TRBJ2-7; V: TRBV6-5; size: .; CDR3: CASSYGRGGSYEQYF; DNA: TGTGCCAGCAGTTACGGGCGGGGGGGCTCCTACGAGCAGTACTTC
D: .; J: TRBJ1-2; V: TRBV3-1/TRBV3-2; size: few; CDR3: CASSRGTGYGYTF; DNA: TGTGCCAGCAGCCGGGGGACTGGCTATGGCTACACCTTC
D: TRBD1; J: TRBJ1-2; V: TRBV7-2; size: .; CDR3: CASSLNRGRRLNYGYTF; DNA: TGTGCCAGCAGCTTAAACAGGGGACGGAGACTTAACTATGGCTACACCTTC
D: .; J: TRBJ1-6; V: TRBV5-1; size: .; CDR3: CASSPVARNGSPLHF; DNA: TGCGCCAGCAGCCCGGTGGCCAGGAACGGTTCACCCCTCCACTTT
D: .; J: TRBJ2-2; V: TRBV4-3; size: .; CDR3: CASSPRGILNTGELFF; DNA: TGCGCCAGCAGCCCCCGGGGGATCCTAAACACCGGGGAGCTGTTTTTT
D: TRBD2; J: TRBJ2-7; V: TRBV3-1/TRBV3-2; size: .; CDR3: CANPGGWSSYEQYF; DNA: TGTGCCAACCCGGGAGGCTGGAGCTCCTACGAGCAGTACTTC
D: .; J: TRBJ2-3; V: TRBV7-6; size: .; CDR3: CASSLGALRGTGTDTQYF; DNA: TGTGCCAGCAGCTTAGGGGCCCTCCGGGGGACCGGCACAGATACGCAGTATTTT
D: TRBD1; J: TRBJ2-5; V: TRBV7-2; size: .; CDR3: CASSLRGQGAGETQYF; DNA: TGTGCCAGCAGCTTACGGGGACAGGGGGCTGGCGAGACCCAGTACTTC
D: TRBD1; J: TRBJ2-3; V: TRBV19; size: .; CDR3: CAARDRGFGSDTQYF; DNA: TGTGCCGCCCGGGACAGGGGATTTGGGTCAGATACGCAGTATTTT
D: .; J: TRBJ2-3; V: TRBV13; size: .; CDR3: CASSLVSSVDTQYF; DNA: TGTGCCAGCAGCTTAGTGTCCTCGGTTGATACGCAGTATTTT
D: .; J: TRBJ1-6; V: TRBV2; size: .; CDR3: CASSDRLTPNSPLHF; DNA: TGTGCCAGCAGTGACAGACTGACCCCGAATTCACCCCTCCACTTT
D: .; J: TRBJ2-3; V: TRBV7-3; size: .; CDR3: CASSLREGTQYF; DNA: TGTGCCAGCAGCTTGAGGGAAGGTACGCAGTATTTT
D: TRBD2; J: TRBJ2-1; V: TRBV3-1/TRBV3-2; size: .; CDR3: CASSPGRTSGIDEQFF; DNA: TGTGCCAGCAGCCCCGGGAGGACTAGCGGGATCGATGAGCAGTTCTTC
D: TRBD1; J: TRBJ2-1; V: TRBV5-1; size: .; CDR3: CASSYGDRGPLGDNEQFF; DNA: TGCGCCAGCAGCTATGGGGACAGGGGCCCCCTCGGGGACAATGAGCAGTTCTTC
D: .; J: TRBJ2-2; V: TRBV30; size: .; CDR3: CAWAPMGTGELFF; DNA: TGTGCCTGGGCCCCTATGGGGACAGGGGAGCTGTTTTTT
D: TRBD2; J: TRBJ2-3; V: TRBV5-4; size: .; CDR3: CASSLAQRGLDTQYF; DNA: TGTGCCAGCAGCTTGGCCCAGCGGGGGTTAGATACGCAGTATTTT
D: TRBD1; J: TRBJ1-2; V: TRBV4-1; size: .; CDR3: CASADRGLVGYGYTF; DNA: TGCGCCAGCGCGGACAGGGGGCTGGTAGGGTATGGCTACACCTTC
D: .; J: TRBJ2-5; V: TRBV18; size: .; CDR3: CASSPDSQETQYF; DNA: TGTGCCAGCTCACCGGACAGCCAAGAGACCCAGTACTTC
D: TRBD1; J: TRBJ1-2; V: TRBV11-2; size: .; CDR3: CASSLGTGGAGYGYTF; DNA: TGTGCCAGCAGCTTAGGGACAGGGGGCGCTGGGTATGGCTACACCTTC
D: TRBD2; J: TRBJ2-7; V: TRBV19; size: .; CDR3: CASRRLAGDSYEQYF; DNA: TGTGCCAGTAGGCGACTAGCGGGAGACTCCTACGAGCAGTACTTC
D: .; J: TRBJ1-5; V: TRBV28; size: few; CDR3: CASSLVADNQPQHF; DNA: TGTGCCAGCAGTTTGGTGGCGGACAATCAGCCCCAGCATTTT
D: .; J: TRBJ2-7; V: TRBV25-1; size: .; CDR3: CASRPTGDEQYF; DNA: TGTGCCAGCAGGCCCACAGGAGACGAGCAGTACTTC
D: TRBD2; J: TRBJ2-1; V: TRBV6-1; size: .; CDR3: CASSEAGTSGRASYNEQFF; DNA: TGTGCCAGCAGTGAAGCGGGGACTAGCGGGAGGGCCTCCTACAATGAGCAGTTCTTC
D: TRBD2; J: TRBJ2-3; V: TRBV24-1; size: few; CDR3: CATSAGGYGTDTQYF; DNA: TGTGCCACCAGTGCCGGGGGGTACGGCACAGATACGCAGTATTTT
D: .; J: TRBJ1-5; V: TRBV25-1; size: .; CDR3: CASSEGRHSNQPQHF; DNA: TGTGCCAGCAGTGAGGGCAGACATAGCAATCAGCCCCAGCATTTT
D: TRBD2; J: TRBJ2-1; V: TRBV6-2/TRBV6-3; size: .; CDR3: CASSLWTSGRGDEQFF; DNA: TGTGCCAGCAGCCTCTGGACTAGCGGGAGGGGGGATGAGCAGTTCTTC
D: TRBD2; J: TRBJ2-5; V: TRBV18; size: .; CDR3: CASSPPLASGRLERETQYF; DNA: TGTGCCAGCTCACCACCGTTGGCTAGCGGGCGGCTGGAGAGAGAGACCCAGTACTTC
D: TRBD2; J: TRBJ2-2; V: TRBV4-1; size: .; CDR3: CASSQGEGAGELFF; DNA: TGCGCCAGCAGCCAGGGGGAGGGTGCCGGGGAGCTGTTTTTT
D: TRBD1; J: TRBJ1-6; V: TRBV6-5; size: .; CDR3: CASTSAGQGDSPLHF; DNA: TGTGCCAGCACCTCCGCGGGACAGGGGGATTCACCCCTCCACTTT
D: TRBD2; J: TRBJ2-1; V: TRBV7-8; size: .; CDR3: CASSSGLAGGWVNEQFF; DNA: TGTGCCAGCAGCTCGGGACTAGCGGGAGGTTGGGTTAATGAGCAGTTCTTC
D: TRBD1; J: TRBJ1-5; V: TRBV9; size: .; CDR3: CASSVGDRGGQPQHF; DNA: TGTGCCAGCAGCGTAGGGGACAGGGGCGGCCAGCCCCAGCATTTT
D: .; J: TRBJ2-7; V: TRBV3-1/TRBV3-2; size: .; CDR3: CASSLFSYEQYF; DNA: TGTGCCAGCAGCCTATTCTCCTACGAGCAGTACTTC
D: TRBD1; J: TRBJ1-2; V: TRBV19; size: .; CDR3: CASSRQGVGGYTF; DNA: TGTGCCAGTAGCCGGCAGGGGGTTGGGGGCTACACCTTC
D: TRBD2; J: TRBJ2-1; V: TRBV23-1; size: .; CDR3: CASSHQSGSHPRGEQFF; DNA: TGCGCCAGCAGTCATCAAAGCGGGAGCCACCCCAGGGGTGAGCAGTTCTTC
D: TRBD2; J: TRBJ2-2; V: TRBV5-1; size: .; CDR3: CASHYSGDNTGELFF; DNA: TGCGCCAGCCATTACAGCGGGGACAACACCGGGGAGCTGTTTTTT
D: TRBD2; J: TRBJ2-2; V: TRBV7-9; size: .; CDR3: CASSPQVTAGGNTGELFF; DNA: TGTGCCAGCAGCCCCCAGGTAACTGCGGGAGGTAACACCGGGGAGCTGTTTTTT
D: .; J: TRBJ1-5; V: TRBV6-5; size: .; CDR3: CASSRPGGQPQHF; DNA: TGTGCCAGCAGCCGCCCGGGGGGTCAGCCCCAGCATTTT
D: .; J: TRBJ2-3; V: TRBV29-1; size: .; CDR3: CSVVVGASTDTQYF; DNA: TGCAGCGTTGTGGTGGGGGCCAGCACAGATACGCAGTATTTT
D: .; J: TRBJ2-7; V: TRBV5-8; size: .; CDR3: CASSPPRGQRVSYEQYF; DNA: TGTGCCAGCAGCCCCCCAAGGGGACAACGAGTCTCCTACGAGCAGTACTTC
D: .; J: TRBJ2-5; V: TRBV7-9; size: .; CDR3: CASSLGSGIQETQYF; DNA: TGTGCCAGCAGCTTAGGGAGCGGAATCCAAGAGACCCAGTACTTC
D: .; J: TRBJ1-2; V: TRBV12-3/TRBV12-4; size: .; CDR3: CASSKGPRYGYTF; DNA: TGTGCCAGCAGCAAGGGGCCCAGGTATGGCTACACCTTC
D: TRBD1; J: TRBJ1-6; V: TRBV5-1; size: few; CDR3: CASSQTGTANSPLHF; DNA: TGCGCCAGCAGCCAAACCGGGACAGCCAATTCACCCCTCCACTTT
D: .; J: TRBJ2-1; V: TRBV9; size: .; CDR3: CASSVGSSADEQFF; DNA: TGTGCCAGCAGCGTTGGCTCCTCCGCGGATGAGCAGTTCTTC
D: .; J: TRBJ2-2; V: TRBV7-2; size: .; CDR3: CASSLVRGTGELFF; DNA: TGTGCCAGCAGCTTAGTCCGGGGGACCGGGGAGCTGTTTTTT
D: .; J: TRBJ1-5; V: TRBV18; size: .; CDR3: CASSPSHSNQPQHF; DNA: TGTGCCAGCTCACCGTCCCATAGCAATCAGCCCCAGCATTTT
D: TRBD2; J: TRBJ2-1; V: TRBV7-9; size: .; CDR3: CASSLVAGGGNNEQFF; DNA: TGTGCCAGCAGCTTAGTAGCGGGAGGCGGAAACAATGAGCAGTTCTTC
D: .; J: TRBJ1-1; V: TRBV5-6; size: .; CDR3: CASSPIGVSVTEAFF; DNA: TGTGCCAGCAGCCCGATCGGGGTGTCGGTCACTGAAGCTTTCTTT
D: TRBD2; J: TRBJ2-5; V: TRBV5-1; size: .; CDR3: CASRGGSGAQETQYF; DNA: TGCGCCAGCCGAGGGGGTAGCGGGGCCCAAGAGACCCAGTACTTC
D: TRBD1; J: TRBJ1-6; V: TRBV7-2; size: .; CDR3: CASSVSGTGGSPLHF; DNA: TGTGCCAGCAGCGTTTCCGGGACAGGGGGTTCACCCCTCCACTTT
D: TRBD2; J: TRBJ2-1; V: TRBV29-1; size: .; CDR3: CSVEEGASGRPRGNEQFF; DNA: TGCAGCGTTGAAGAAGGGGCTAGCGGGAGGCCTCGGGGCAATGAGCAGTTCTTC